The 2 T cell receptor beta chains listed next were all sequenced from one sample in a study of response to subunit inactivated influenza vaccine. TCRdb redid the calling of the RT-PCR reads with MiXCR, one entry per CDR3 protein. Found here are around 470,000 distinct CDR3 sequences, less than 7.5% of them singletons; the top ten hold around 12%. The sequenced sample was PBMCs from blood, obtained around 25 months after vaccination. The receptors were sampled from a man aged 45 to 70 who received an inactivated influenza vaccine.

Ten or more counts support this clonotype. One junction end disagrees with the germline gene, perhaps due to a read error. The chain couples TRBV5-1 to TRBJ2-5; no clear D. Germline lookup yields CDR1 SGHRS and CDR2 YFSETQ. The CDR3 is made up of 13 amino acids. CDR3 coding DNA: TGTGCCAGCAGCTTACCAGGCCAAGAGACCCAGTACTTC. This encodes CASSLPGQETQYF.

The genes are TRBV12-3 or TRBV12-4 and TRBJ2-2; 7 nucleotides line up with TRBD2. The CDR3 runs to 14 residues. The trim removed 6 bases at V and 5 bases at J, leaving 6 bases unmatched. DNA of the CDR3: TGTGCCAGCAGACTAGGGCGGGGGACCGGGGAGCTGTTTTTT. It yields the protein CASRLGRGTGELFF.